The 7 T cell receptor beta chains below all came from one sample that was sequenced in a study of blood T cell repertoires in COVID-19. Clones were sequenced by immunoSEQ multiplex PCR, and TCRdb holds only the in-frame ones, with some missing. The table shows around 100,000 clones, with about 85% occurring only once. The sample consisted of peripheral blood. The receptors were gathered from a man over 45 with active or convalescent COVID-19.

This chain links TRBV14 with TRBJ2-1; the D is unclear. Germline values: CDR1 SGHDN, CDR2 FVKESK. The V end was cut by 1 base, the J end by 4 bases, with 8 bases between. This CDR3 has 14 residues. The CDR3 sequence is CASSQGDRYNEQFF. The DNA of the CDR3 is TGTGCCAGCAGCCAAGGAGATCGATACAATGAGCAGTTCTTC.

The rearrangement joins TRBV30 to TRBJ1-1; 9 bases fit TRBD1. V was clipped by 0 bases and J by 5 bases; unmatched bases: 7. The CDR3 loop spans 15 amino acids. Germline CDR1 GTSNPN, CDR2 SVGIG (reference sequence). In DNA, the CDR3 is TGTGCCTGGAGTGTACAGGGGGCGCGGGGGACTGAAGCTTTCTTT. Its protein is CAWSVQGARGTEAFF.

The rearrangement links TRBV5-1 to TRBJ1-4; maybe TRBD1 (5 bases). Germline lookup yields CDR1 SGHRS and CDR2 YFSETQ. Trimming removed 4 bases from V and 8 bases from J, with 18 bases in between. This CDR3 contains 15 residues. CDR3 DNA sequence: TGCGCCAGCAGCCCGCAGGGTGTCCGGACGGAAAAACTGTTTTTT. Protein product: CASSPQGVRTEKLFF.

A few counts support this clone. The V call is TRBV7-9, the J call TRBJ1-1; 10 nucleotides align to TRBD1. The CDR3 has 16 amino acids. With 4 bases clipped from V and 0 bases from J, the junction kept 5 bases outside the gene matches. From germline, CDR1 is SEHNR and CDR2 FQNEAQ (reference sequence). The DNA for the CDR3 is TGTGCCAGCAGCTCCGGACAGGGGGGTCTGAACACTGAAGCTTTCTTT. Translation gives CASSSGQGGLNTEAFF.

The chain employs TRBV19 and TRBJ1-4, with D tentatively TRBD1 (6 bases). Germline CDR1 LNHDA, CDR2 SQIVND (reference sequence). The ends were cut back, 2 bases at V and 7 bases at J, with 14 bases in the middle. CDR3 length: 15 amino acids. CDR3 amino acids: CASSINGGEGEKLFF. CDR3 nucleotides: TGTGCCAGTAGTATAAATGGGGGCGAAGGTGAAAAACTGTTTTTT.

The chain couples TRBV7-6 to TRBJ2-7; TRBD2 matches at 11 bases. The CDR3 sequence is 17 residues long. Germline loops: CDR1 SGHVS, CDR2 FNYEAQ. The V and J ends lost 0 bases and 3 bases, in that order; junction bases with no gene match: 7. The CDR3 reads CASSLAAGTSGNYEQYF. CDR3 coding DNA: TGTGCCAGCAGCTTAGCCGCTGGGACTAGCGGTAACTACGAGCAGTACTTC.

The chain uses TRBV15 and TRBJ2-2; 8 bases line up with TRBD2. The J segment lost 2 bases and the V segment lost 4 bases, leaving 3 bases of the junction unmatched. Germline V gives CDR1 LNHNV, CDR2 YYDKDF (reference sequence). This CDR3 comprises 15 residues. CDR3 DNA: TGTGCCACCAGCAACCTAGCGGGTAACACCGGGGAGCTGTTTTTT. This sequence encodes CATSNLAGNTGELFF.